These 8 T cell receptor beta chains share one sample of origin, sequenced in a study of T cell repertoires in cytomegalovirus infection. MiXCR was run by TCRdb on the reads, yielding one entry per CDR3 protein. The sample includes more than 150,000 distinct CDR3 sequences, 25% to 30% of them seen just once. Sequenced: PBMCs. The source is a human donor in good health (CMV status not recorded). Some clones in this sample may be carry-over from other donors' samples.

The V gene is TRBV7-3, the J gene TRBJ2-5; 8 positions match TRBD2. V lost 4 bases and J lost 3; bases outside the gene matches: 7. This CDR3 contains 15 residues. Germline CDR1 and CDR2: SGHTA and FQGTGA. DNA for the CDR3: TGTGCCAGCAGCTCGACTAGCGAGGTCGAAGAGACCCAGTACTTC. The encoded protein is CASSSTSEVEETQYF.

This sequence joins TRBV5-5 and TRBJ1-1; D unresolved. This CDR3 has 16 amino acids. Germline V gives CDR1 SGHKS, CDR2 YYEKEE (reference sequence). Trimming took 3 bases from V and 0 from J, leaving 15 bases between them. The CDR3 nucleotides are TGTGCCAGCAGCTCAGTCCCAGTTTCCATGAACACTGAAGCTTTCTTT. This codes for CASSSVPVSMNTEAFF.

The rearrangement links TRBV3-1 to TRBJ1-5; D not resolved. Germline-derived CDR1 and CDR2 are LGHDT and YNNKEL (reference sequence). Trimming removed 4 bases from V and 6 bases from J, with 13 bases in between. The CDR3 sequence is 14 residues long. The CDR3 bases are TGTGCCAGCAGCCTCTCCGCAGGAGGTCAGCCCCAGCATTTT. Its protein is CASSLSAGGQPQHF.

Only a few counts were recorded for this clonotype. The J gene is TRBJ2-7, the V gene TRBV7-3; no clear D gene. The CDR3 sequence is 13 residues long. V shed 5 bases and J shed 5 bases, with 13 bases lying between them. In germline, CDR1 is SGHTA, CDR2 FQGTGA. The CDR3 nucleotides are TGTGCCAGCAGCAGCACGACAAGCCACGAGCAGTACTTC. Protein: CASSSTTSHEQYF.

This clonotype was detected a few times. CDR3 protein: CASSLSISTPAEAFF. The CDR3 DNA reads as TGTGCCAGCAGCTTAAGTATTAGTACCCCAGCTGAAGCTTTCTTT. This chain joins TRBV7-9 and TRBJ1-1; D not certain. V lost 2 bases to trimming and J lost 6 bases, with 16 bases between them. Germline V gene sequence: CDR1 SEHNR, CDR2 FQNEAQ (reference sequence). The CDR3 consists of 15 residues.

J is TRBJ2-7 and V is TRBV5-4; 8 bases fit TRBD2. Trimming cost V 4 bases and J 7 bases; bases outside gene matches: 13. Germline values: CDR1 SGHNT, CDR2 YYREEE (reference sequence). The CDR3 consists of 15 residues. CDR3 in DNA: TGTGCCAGCAGCCCCCCCAGCGGGGGAAAGGGGGAGCAGTACTTC. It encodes CASSPPSGGKGEQYF.

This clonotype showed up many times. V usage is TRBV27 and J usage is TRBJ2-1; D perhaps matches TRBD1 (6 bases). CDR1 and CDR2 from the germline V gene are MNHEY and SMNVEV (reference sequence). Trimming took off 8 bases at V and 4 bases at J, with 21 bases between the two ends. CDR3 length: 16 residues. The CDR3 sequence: CASATNRDQGYNEQFF. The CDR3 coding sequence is TGTGCCAGCGCAACCAACCGGGACCAGGGGTACAATGAGCAGTTCTTC.

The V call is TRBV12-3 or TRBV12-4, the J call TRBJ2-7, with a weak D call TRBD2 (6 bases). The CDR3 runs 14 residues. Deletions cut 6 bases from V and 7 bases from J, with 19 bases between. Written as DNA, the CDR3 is TGTGCCAGCAGGTATGGAGGGGCGAAGGGGGAGCAGTACTTC. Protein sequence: CASRYGGAKGEQYF.